This passage covers 21 T cell receptor beta chains from one sample sequenced in a study of identical twins (dated by TCRdb to 2015 to 2016). Library generation was performed with 5' RACE. The instrument was an Illumina HiSeq 2000. TCRdb reprocessed the public reads (quality trimming at Q25 with fastp, clone calling with MiXCR) and kept in-frame beta chains. A single entry per CDR3 protein holds the most common genes and DNA from its merged rows. The sample table lists 250,000 or so distinct CDR3 sequences, approximately 8.6% of them with a count of one. 3% of the sample rests with the top ten. The same data also contributed to another study, on yellow fever vaccine responses in identical twins.

Sequenced input: CD8+ T cells sorted from blood. All receptors derive from a woman under 30 in good health.

The rearrangement joins TRBV27 to TRBJ2-7; D is perhaps TRBD1 (6 bases). CDR1 MNHEY and CDR2 SMNVEV come from the germline V gene (reference sequence). V was pared by 5 bases and J by 3 bases, with 14 bases between. The CDR3 runs to 14 residues. CDR3 loop: CASSPALTGYEQYF. The CDR3 DNA reads as TGTGCCAGCAGTCCAGCCTTGACAGGCTACGAGCAGTACTTC.

The V and J genes are TRBV25-1 and TRBJ2-5, with D tentatively TRBD1 (6 bases). Germline CDR1 and CDR2: MGHDK and SYGVNS. The CDR3 loop spans 22 amino acids. The V end lost 6 bases, the J end lost 2 bases, and 37 bases lay between the germline ends. For the CDR3, the DNA is TGTGCCAGCAGACTACAGTCCAGCCAGCTCCCTAGAACCGGACAGCGACAAGAGACCCAGTACTTC. Its protein product is CASRLQSSQLPRTGQRQETQYF.

This clonotype showed up many times. This chain joins TRBV6-5 and TRBJ2-1; D might be TRBD1 (7 bases). The germline gives CDR1 MNHEY, CDR2 SVGAGI. Trimming left V 5 bases short and J 10 bases short, with 12 bases between. The CDR3 contains 12 residues. The CDR3 reads CASSKQGREQFF. CDR3 sequence (DNA): TGTGCCAGCAGTAAACAGGGGAGGGAGCAGTTCTTC.

There are many counts of this clonotype. CDR3 in amino acids: CASSSIDRNNEQFF. The CDR3 DNA sequence: TGTGCCAGCAGTTCTATTGACCGGAACAATGAGCAGTTCTTC. This chain links TRBV12-3 or TRBV12-4 with TRBJ2-1; D is unclear. Between the trimmed V and J ends, which lost 4 bases and 5 bases, there was a span of 12 bases. This CDR3 is built from 14 residues.

This clonotype was seen only a few times. The CDR3 is CASSQEREANNEQFF. In nucleotides, the CDR3 is TGCGCCAGCAGCCAAGAGCGGGAGGCTAACAATGAGCAGTTCTTC. The chain recombines TRBV4-3 with TRBJ2-1; 8 bases map to TRBD2. CDR3 length equals 15 residues. V lost 0 bases, J lost 5 bases, and 3 bases stayed unmatched. In germline, CDR1 is LGHNA, CDR2 YSLEER.

This sequence joins TRBV11-2 and TRBJ2-1; 13 bases fit TRBD2. CDR3 length: 16 residues. Germline V gene lookup returns CDR1 SGHAT and CDR2 FQNNGV. The V segment lost 4 bases and the J segment 5 bases; nucleotides outside the gene matches: 5. CDR3 loop: CASSSGLAGANNEQFF. The CDR3 nucleotides read TGTGCCAGCAGCTCAGGACTAGCGGGAGCAAACAATGAGCAGTTCTTC.

This clonotype was detected ten times or more. The chain is built from TRBV4-3 and TRBJ2-1; no clear D gene. V gave up 0 bases and J gave up 1 base, with 7 bases separating them. Germline CDR1 is LGHNA and CDR2 is YSLEER. The CDR3 has 15 amino acids. CDR3 nucleotides: TGCGCCAGCAGCCAAGACCCGTCATCCTACAATGAGCAGTTCTTC. It encodes CASSQDPSSYNEQFF.

This clonotype was counted a few times. V gene TRBV28 combines with J gene TRBJ2-1; a possible D gene is TRBD1 (6 bases). Germline V gene sequence: CDR1 MDHEN, CDR2 SYDVKM. Trimming took off 4 bases at V and 7 bases at J, with 17 bases between the two ends. This CDR3 comprises 15 residues. CDR3 DNA sequence: TGTGCCAGCAGTTGGCGTGGTACGAGGGGGAATGAGCAGTTCTTC. It codes for CASSWRGTRGNEQFF. Full variable domain (remainder filled in from reference TRBV28 and TRBJ2-1): DVKVTQSSRYLVKRTGEKVFLECVQDMDHENMFWYRQDPGLGLRLIYFSYDVKMKEKGDIPEGYSVSREKKERFSLILESASTNQTSMYLCASSWRGTRGNEQFFGPGTRLTVL.

This chain joins TRBV2 and TRBJ2-7; D not resolved. This CDR3 has 15 residues. Trimming stripped 6 bases from V and 2 bases from J, with 17 bases between. Germline lookup yields CDR1 SNHLY and CDR2 FYNNEI. CDR3 bases: TGTGCCAGCAGCCCCAGTGTTGTTAGTGCCTACGAGCAGTACTTC. This translates into CASSPSVVSAYEQYF.

This clonotype was counted a few times. The chain joins TRBV4-2 to TRBJ2-1; D uncertain. The germline CDR1 and CDR2 sequences are LGHNA and YNFKEQ. The CDR3 consists of 12 residues. Trimming stripped 0 bases from V and 7 bases from J, with 4 bases between. DNA of the CDR3: TGTGCCAGCAGCCAAGATGATAATGAGCAGTTCTTC. This sequence encodes CASSQDDNEQFF.

A few counts support this clonotype. The chain recombines TRBV2 with TRBJ2-1; TRBD2 matches at 7 bases. The V gene's germline CDR1 is SNHLY and CDR2 FYNNEI. This CDR3 contains 14 residues. The CDR3 nucleotides are TGTGCAGATACCGGGACTACGTCCTACAATGAGCAGTTCTTC. Protein product: CADTGTTSYNEQFF.

The chain is built from TRBV6-1 and TRBJ1-1; tentatively, D is TRBD1 (5 bases). CDR1 MNHNS and CDR2 SASEGT come from the germline V gene. The CDR3 runs to 15 residues. The V end was cut by 1 base, the J end by 2 bases, with 11 bases between. The CDR3 loop is CASSEGVGDNTEAFF. CDR3 bases: TGTGCCAGCAGTGAAGGGGTTGGGGACAACACTGAAGCTTTCTTT.

The sample holds a few counts of this clonotype. The chain recombines TRBV20-1 with TRBJ2-7; 10 bases fit TRBD2. The ends lost 1 base at V and 0 bases at J; junction bases unmatched: 0. Looked up from germline, CDR1 is DFQATT and CDR2 is SNEGSKA (reference sequence). The CDR3 has 14 residues. The CDR3: CSARGTSGSYEQYF. The CDR3 coding sequence is TGCAGTGCTAGAGGGACTAGCGGCTCCTACGAGCAGTACTTC.

This clonotype was recorded at least ten times. This chain connects TRBV12-3 or TRBV12-4 to TRBJ2-1; the D gene is possibly TRBD1 (9 bases). The V end lost 7 bases, the J end lost 5 bases, and 18 bases lay between the germline ends. This CDR3 comprises 15 residues. CDR3 in amino acids: CASTGGGTGHNEQFF. The CDR3, as DNA: TGTGCCAGCACCGGGGGGGGGACAGGGCACAATGAGCAGTTCTTC.

Ten or more counts support this clonotype. This chain uses TRBV5-1 with TRBJ2-1; TRBD1 matches 7 bases. Unmatched junction bases numbered 3, after V lost 5 bases and J lost 10 bases. The CDR3 runs 11 residues. Germline assignment: CDR1 SGHRS and CDR2 YFSETQ. The CDR3 nucleotides read TGCGCCAGCAGGACAGGGAAAGAGCAGTTCTTC. Protein product: CASRTGKEQFF.

The chain carries TRBV12-3 or TRBV12-4 and TRBJ1-6; no reliable D call. The CDR3 loop spans 17 amino acids. The germline V and J ends were trimmed by 3 bases and 0 bases, with 12 bases remaining between them. CDR3 sequence: CASSFPRVGSYNSPLHF. The CDR3 DNA follows: TGTGCCAGCAGTTTCCCCCGAGTAGGCTCCTATAATTCACCCCTCCACTTT.

This clonotype has just a few counts. V is TRBV27 and J is TRBJ1-4, with 8 bases matching TRBD1. CDR1 is MNHEY, CDR2 SMNVEV, per germline (reference sequence). The CDR3 is made up of 14 amino acids. V lost 6 bases to trimming and J lost 7 bases; unmatched junction nucleotides: 7. The CDR3 nucleotides read TGTGCCAGCAGGCAGGACAGGGATTCTGAAAAACTGTTTTTT. It encodes CASRQDRDSEKLFF. Using reference TRBV27 and TRBJ1-4 for the parts outside the CDR3, the full variable domain is EAQVTQNPRYLITVTGKKLTVTCSQNMNHEYMSWYRQDPGLGLRQIYYSMNVEVTDKGDVPEGYKVSRKEKRNFPLILESPSPNQTSLYFCASRQDRDSEKLFFGSGTQLSVL.

This chain joins TRBV2 and TRBJ2-7, with D perhaps given as TRBD1 or TRBD2 (6 bases each). Trimming pared 4 bases from V and 1 base from J, leaving 14 bases between. From germline, CDR1 is SNHLY and CDR2 FYNNEI. The CDR3 consists of 15 residues. The CDR3 DNA follows: TGTGCCAGCAGTGGGGAGGACAGCTCTTCCTACGAGCAGTACTTC. Amino acid sequence: CASSGEDSSSYEQYF.

V and J are TRBV18 and TRBJ2-1; 7 bases align to TRBD1. CDR3 size: 16 residues. In germline, CDR1 is KGHSH, CDR2 LQKENI. The V segment lost 4 bases and the J segment 8 bases; nucleotides outside the gene matches: 14. The CDR3 sequence: CASSRRQGHFVHEQFF. The CDR3 bases are TGTGCCAGCTCACGAAGACAGGGTCATTTCGTTCATGAGCAGTTCTTC.

This clonotype was found many times. The genes are TRBV7-8 and TRBJ2-3; 7 positions agree with TRBD1. CDR3 size: 16 residues. Germline CDR1 reads SGHVS; CDR2 reads FQNEAQ. J gave up 2 bases and V 5 bases, and 10 bases lay outside the gene matches. CDR3 DNA sequence: TGTGCCAGCAGCGTTCAAAGGACAGGATACACAGATACGCAGTATTTT. Its translation: CASSVQRTGYTDTQYF.

This clonotype was picked up many times. This chain joins TRBV6-5 and TRBJ2-7; D not resolved. The CDR3 is 15 residues long. The V and J ends lost 0 bases and 0 bases respectively, with 9 bases between them. Germline-derived CDR1 and CDR2 are MNHEY and SVGAGI. The CDR3 loop is CASSYSRTVSYEQYF. DNA for the CDR3: TGTGCCAGCAGTTACTCCAGAACAGTCTCCTACGAGCAGTACTTC.